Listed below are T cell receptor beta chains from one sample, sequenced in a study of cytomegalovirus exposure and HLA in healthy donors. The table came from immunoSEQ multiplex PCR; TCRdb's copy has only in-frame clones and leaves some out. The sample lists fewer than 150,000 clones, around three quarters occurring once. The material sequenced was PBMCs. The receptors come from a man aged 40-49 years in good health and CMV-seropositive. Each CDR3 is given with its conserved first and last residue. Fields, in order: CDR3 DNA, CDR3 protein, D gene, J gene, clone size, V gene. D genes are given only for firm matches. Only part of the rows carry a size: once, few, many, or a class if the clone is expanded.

TGCAGCGCCCGGACAGCGAACACTGAAGCTTTCTTT	CSARTANTEAFF	NA	TRBJ1-1	NA	TRBV29-1
TGTGCCAGCAGCTTAGTATCTACAGATACGCAGTATTTT	CASSLVSTDTQYF	NA	TRBJ2-3	once	TRBV7-9
TGTGCCAGCAGCTTCCAGGGGGCATACACTGAAGCTTTCTTT	CASSFQGAYTEAFF	TRBD1	TRBJ1-1	NA	TRBV5-4
TGTGCCAGCAGCCAGGACTGGGGGGGACCCTTGAACACCGGGGAGCTGTTTTTT	CASSQDWGGPLNTGELFF	TRBD2	TRBJ2-2	few	TRBV14
TGTGCCTGGAGTGTAGCCAGGGGGTATCAGCCCCAGCATTTT	CAWSVARGYQPQHF	TRBD1	TRBJ1-5	NA	TRBV30
TGTGCCAGCAGCCTTCGACTAGCGGGGGACTTAGAGACAGATACGCAGTATTTT	CASSLRLAGDLETDTQYF	TRBD2	TRBJ2-3	NA	TRBV9
TGCGCCAGCAGCTCCGGACTAGCGGTCTACAATGAGCAGTTCTTC	CASSSGLAVYNEQFF	TRBD2	TRBJ2-1	once	TRBV5-1
TGTGCCAGCAGCCCCGGACAGGGATGGACCTACGAGCAGTACTTC	CASSPGQGWTYEQYF	TRBD1	TRBJ2-7	NA	TRBV7-6
TGTGCCAGCAGCCGACCATTACAGGGCCACGAGCAGTACTTC	CASSRPLQGHEQYF	NA	TRBJ2-7	NA	TRBV14
TGCAGCGTTGATAATCCTCTAGACAGGGGGCTAGCTGAAGCTTTCTTT	CSVDNPLDRGLAEAFF	TRBD1	TRBJ1-1	NA	TRBV29-1
TGTGCCAGCAGCTTCGAGGGGGGGCAAAACTACTACGAGCAGTACTTC	CASSFEGGQNYYEQYF	NA	TRBJ2-7	NA	TRBV5-8
TGTGCCAGCAGCTTATTTTCGACAGGGAACACTGAAGCTTTCTTT	CASSLFSTGNTEAFF	NA	TRBJ1-1	few	TRBV11-3
TGTGCCAGCAGTGAATACGGACTAGCGGGGGTTCGGGATACGCAGTATTTT	CASSEYGLAGVRDTQYF	TRBD2	TRBJ2-3	NA	TRBV25-1
TGTGCCAGCAGTTACTCGACCAGGGGGCGAACTGAAGCTTTCTTT	CASSYSTRGRTEAFF	TRBD1	TRBJ1-1	NA	TRBV6-5
TGTGCCAGTAAACCCTCGGGACAGGGGTTCAGCGAGCAGTACTTC	CASKPSGQGFSEQYF	TRBD1	TRBJ2-7	NA	TRBV19
TGTGCCAGCAGCTTGGCCGTGACAGGGGGCGGAAATCAGCCCCAGCATTTT	CASSLAVTGGGNQPQHF	TRBD1	TRBJ1-5	once	TRBV5-5
TGTGCCAGCATTGGGACAACGAACACCGGGGAGCTGTTTTTT	CASIGTTNTGELFF	NA	TRBJ2-2	NA	TRBV2
TGTGCCTATGAGGGGAGGGGGAACACCGGGGAGCTGTTTTTT	CAYEGRGNTGELFF	TRBD2	TRBJ2-2	NA	TRBV30
TGTGCCAGCAGCTTAGGTCTAGCGGGAGGGGGGACAGATACGCAGTATTTT	CASSLGLAGGGTDTQYF	TRBD2	TRBJ2-3	NA	TRBV11-2
TGTGCCAGCAGCTTAGCGCGGGGTGGGAACCGGCAGTTCTTC	CASSLARGGNRQFF	NA	TRBJ2-1	NA	TRBV7-8
TGCAGCCCCCTGGACAGGGCCGCCTCCTACGAGCAGTACTTC	CSPLDRAASYEQYF	TRBD1	TRBJ2-7	NA	TRBV29-1
TGTGCCAGCAGCTTAACACCGGGACTCTACGAGCAGTACTTC	CASSLTPGLYEQYF	NA	TRBJ2-7	NA	TRBV7-6
TGTGCCAGTACAGGGGACTACTCCTACAATGAGCAGTTCTTC	CASTGDYSYNEQFF	NA	TRBJ2-1	NA	TRBV19
TGTGCCAGCCACCAAGACTCAGTAATGAGGTCTCAGCCCCAGCATTTT	CASHQDSVMRSQPQHF	NA	TRBJ1-5	NA	TRBV7-2
TGTGCCAGCAGCTTCTCGAGAACCCCCTACAATGAGCAGTTCTTC	CASSFSRTPYNEQFF	NA	TRBJ2-1	few	TRBV7-2
TGTGCCAGCAGCGCCAGGGTGTCGGGAGGGCCAGATACGCAGTATTTT	CASSARVSGGPDTQYF	TRBD2	TRBJ2-3	NA	TRBV9
TGCGCCAGCACGGGATGGGCCTCGAACACCGGGGAGCTGTTTTTT	CASTGWASNTGELFF	NA	TRBJ2-2	NA	TRBV10-1
TGCGCCAGCAGCTCGGAGCGGGACGCCCCGAGCGGCTACACCTTC	CASSSERDAPSGYTF	NA	TRBJ1-2	few	TRBV5-1
TGTGCCAGCAGCCCTGGCGGGACTAGCACAGATACGCAGTATTTT	CASSPGGTSTDTQYF	NA	TRBJ2-3	NA	TRBV9
TGCAGCGTTGTGCGGGACGTAGATACGCAGTATTTT	CSVVRDVDTQYF	NA	TRBJ2-3	NA	TRBV29-1
TGTGCTAGCAGCGCCGGGACAGGCGTAAATAATGAAAAACTGTTTTTT	CASSAGTGVNNEKLFF	TRBD1	TRBJ1-4	NA	TRBV7-7
TGTGCCAGCAGCCTATTAGCGGGAGCGGGAGATACGCAGTATTTT	CASSLLAGAGDTQYF	TRBD2	TRBJ2-3	NA	TRBV7-3
TGTGCCAGCAGCGCTGAGGGTTTGACTAATGAAAAACTGTTTTTT	CASSAEGLTNEKLFF	NA	TRBJ1-4	NA	TRBV11-2
TGTGCCAGCAGTGACGCGGGGCCGGGTCAGCCCCAGCATTTT	CASSDAGPGQPQHF	NA	TRBJ1-5	NA	TRBV25-1
TGTGCCAGCAGGGTGGGGACAGGGACATTGGATGAGCAGTTCTTC	CASRVGTGTLDEQFF	TRBD1	TRBJ2-1	once	TRBV6-1
TGCGCCAGCAGTGAATCGTACGAGCAGTACTTC	CASSESYEQYF	NA	TRBJ2-7	NA	TRBV10-2
TGTGCCAGCAGCTTCAGAGGGATTAATGAAAAACTGTTTTTT	CASSFRGINEKLFF	NA	TRBJ1-4	NA	TRBV5-6
TGTGCCAGCAGCCCCCTCCGGGGGAACGAGCAGTACTTC	CASSPLRGNEQYF	NA	TRBJ2-7	NA	TRBV13
TGTGCCAGCAGCCCACAGGAGCATCGTCAAGAGACCCAGTACTTC	CASSPQEHRQETQYF	NA	TRBJ2-5	NA	TRBV11-2
TGTGCCACCAGCAGAGGACTAGCGGGAACGAATGAGCAGTTCTTC	CATSRGLAGTNEQFF	TRBD2	TRBJ2-1	NA	TRBV15
TGTGCCAGCAGCCCATACAGCGGGACTGGCGAGCAGTACTTC	CASSPYSGTGEQYF	TRBD2	TRBJ2-7	NA	TRBV7-2
TGTGCCAGCAGCTCTGGGACAGCAGAGACCCAGTACTTC	CASSSGTAETQYF	TRBD1	TRBJ2-5	NA	TRBV7-2
TGTGCCAGCTCACCGGGATTACGACAGCCATCCTCTGGAAACACCATATATTTT	CASSPGLRQPSSGNTIYF	NA	TRBJ1-3	NA	TRBV18
TGTGCCAGCAGCGTCGACCAGTTTCAGGGCACAGATACGCAGTATTTT	CASSVDQFQGTDTQYF	NA	TRBJ2-3	NA	TRBV9
TGCGCCAGCAGACCTGACAGGGCTATAGAGACCCAGTACTTC	CASRPDRAIETQYF	TRBD1	TRBJ2-5	NA	TRBV5-1
TGTGCCTGGAGTGCCGAGACAGGGACCGTTGAAGCTTTCTTT	CAWSAETGTVEAFF	TRBD1	TRBJ1-1	few	TRBV30
TGCGCCAGCAGCTTGGGGACAGGGGGCAGTTCTACCTACGAGCAGTACTTC	CASSLGTGGSSTYEQYF	TRBD1	TRBJ2-7	NA	TRBV5-1
TGTGCCAGCAGTCCGGGACTACATATCACAGATACGCAGTATTTT	CASSPGLHITDTQYF	TRBD2	TRBJ2-3	once	TRBV6-1
TGTGCCAGCAGTTACCTCTGTCATAATTCACCCCTCCACTTT	CASSYLCHNSPLHF	NA	TRBJ1-6	few	TRBV6-7
TGCAGCGCCGGGACAGGGGGCTCGGAGTACTTC	CSAGTGGSEYF	TRBD1	TRBJ2-5	NA	TRBV29-1
TGTGCCAGCAGCCAAGTAGGGGCCCACGAGCAGTACTTC	CASSQVGAHEQYF	NA	TRBJ2-7	NA	TRBV14
TGTGCCAGCAGCCAAGCCGGGACTCCCCGATACGAGCAGTACTTC	CASSQAGTPRYEQYF	NA	TRBJ2-7	NA	TRBV4-2
TGTGCCAGCAGCGCCGACAGGGGAGCCGAAAAACTGTTTTTT	CASSADRGAEKLFF	TRBD1	TRBJ1-4	NA	TRBV7-9
TGTGCCAGTAGTATAGTGGCAGTTAGCACAGATACGCAGTATTTT	CASSIVAVSTDTQYF	NA	TRBJ2-3	NA	TRBV19
TGTGCCAGCAGCGCCGGAGCGGGATACAATGAGCAGTTCTTC	CASSAGAGYNEQFF	TRBD2	TRBJ2-1	NA	TRBV9